This T cell receptor (beta chain) was identified during a study of blood T cells in healthy people across ages. Trimming left V 7 bases short and J 1 base short, with 11 bases between. The CDR3 sequence is 13 residues long. Germline V gene lookup returns CDR1 LNHDA and CDR2 SQIVND (reference sequence). For this clonotype: Its target is unknown.

Study outcomes and limitations: The study lacked donor CMV status, which possibly confounded expanded clonotype changes.

With a J-beta primer mix and a sample-barcoded 5' primer, a second PCR ran about 7 to 11 cycles. Tags on each cDNA molecule came from a template-switch adaptor with 12 random nucleotides. TCRdb processed the 5' RACE reads anew with MiXCR; each CDR3 protein has one entry. The sample holds hundreds of thousands of distinct CDR3 sequences; 56% are singletons and the top ten take roughly 26%. The authors drew ten milliliters of peripheral blood from each donor. Sequencing input: blood. The chain carries TRBV19 and TRBJ2-7; D unresolved. The receptor comes from a middle-aged man in good health. The CDR3 DNA reads as TGTGCCAGTATCAAGGTCTTTTCCTACGAGCAGTACTTC. Translated, it gives CASIKVFSYEQYF.